The clone carrying this T cell receptor (beta chain) was counted a single time. Per the authors' pipeline: Using reference gene primer amplification, nucleated cell counts were estimated. Measured with immunoSEQ multiplex PCR; TCRdb has only the in-frame clones, and not every one. The DNA gave D and trimming, while V, J and clone size come from that table. The sample lists some 700,000 clones, approximately 90% occurring once. The data are from a study of blood T cell repertoires in COVID-19. At the level of the study: Spain, Italy and the United States supplied samples that represented acute and convalescent COVID-19.

Trimming pared 2 bases from V and 6 bases from J, leaving 11 bases between. The CDR3 runs 13 residues. Germline CDR1 SQVTM, CDR2 ANQGSEA. The clonotype originates from a woman in her late teens or twenties with acute or convalescent COVID-19. The chain employs TRBV29-1 and TRBJ1-5, with D hard to call. The source material was peripheral blood. The CDR3 region is CSVEIAGGQPQHF. The CDR3 nucleotides read TGCAGCGTTGAAATTGCGGGTGGTCAGCCCCAGCATTTT.